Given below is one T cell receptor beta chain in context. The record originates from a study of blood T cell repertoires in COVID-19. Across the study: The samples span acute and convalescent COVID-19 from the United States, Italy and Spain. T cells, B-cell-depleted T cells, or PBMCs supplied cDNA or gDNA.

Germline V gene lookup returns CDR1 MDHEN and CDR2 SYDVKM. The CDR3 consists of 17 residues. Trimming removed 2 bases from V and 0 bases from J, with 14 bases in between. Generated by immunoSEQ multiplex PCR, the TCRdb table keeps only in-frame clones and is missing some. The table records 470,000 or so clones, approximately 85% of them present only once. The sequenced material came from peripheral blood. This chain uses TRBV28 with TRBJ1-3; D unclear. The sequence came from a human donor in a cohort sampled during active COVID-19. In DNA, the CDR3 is TGTGCCAGCAGTTTAAGCTTCGGAGGGTTCTCTGGAAACACCATATATTTT. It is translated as CASSLSFGGFSGNTIYF.